This TCR beta chain emerged from a study of blood T cell repertoires in COVID-19. Study context: Acute and convalescent COVID-19 specimens originated in the United States, Italy and Spain. From T cells, B-cell-depleted T cells, or PBMCs came the material, which was cDNA or gDNA.

CDR1 is SGDLS and CDR2 is YYNGEE in the germline V gene. This CDR3 region has 12 residues. V dropped 4 bases and J dropped 4 bases, with 8 bases sitting between them. Original processing methods: Amplification of reference gene primers was used by the study to estimate nucleated cell counts. Clones were read by immunoSEQ multiplex PCR, and TCRdb kept only the in-frame ones, dropping some. The V and J calls and clone size are taken from that table; D and trimming were inferred from the DNA. The sample has nearly 80,000 clones, 84% seen once. The V call is TRBV9, the J call TRBJ1-2; perhaps TRBD1 as D (5 bases). The sequencing input was peripheral blood. The TCR originated in a man aged 50 to 59 with acute or convalescent COVID-19. The CDR3 region has the DNA TGTGCCAGCAGCTTCGACAGCTATGGCTACACCTTC. This translates into CASSFDSYGYTF. Based on the CDR3 plus reference TRBV9 and TRBJ1-2, the full variable domain is DSGVTQTPKHLITATGQRVTLRCSPRSGDLSVYWYQQSLDQGLQFLIQYYNGEERAKGNILERFSAQQFPDLHSELNLSSLELGDSALYFCASSFDSYGYTFGSGTRLTVV.